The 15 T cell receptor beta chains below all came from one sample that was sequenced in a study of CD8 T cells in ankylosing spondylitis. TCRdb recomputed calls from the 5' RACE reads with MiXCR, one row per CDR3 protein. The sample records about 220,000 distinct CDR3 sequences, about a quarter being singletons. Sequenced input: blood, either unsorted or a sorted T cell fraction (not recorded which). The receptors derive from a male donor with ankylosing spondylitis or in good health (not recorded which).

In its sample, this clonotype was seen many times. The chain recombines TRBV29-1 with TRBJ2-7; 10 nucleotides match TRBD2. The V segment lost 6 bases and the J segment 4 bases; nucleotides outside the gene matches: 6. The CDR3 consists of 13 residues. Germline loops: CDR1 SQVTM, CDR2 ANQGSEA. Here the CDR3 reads CSVSSGSTYEQYF. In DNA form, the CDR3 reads TGCAGCGTCTCTAGCGGGAGCACATACGAGCAGTACTTC.

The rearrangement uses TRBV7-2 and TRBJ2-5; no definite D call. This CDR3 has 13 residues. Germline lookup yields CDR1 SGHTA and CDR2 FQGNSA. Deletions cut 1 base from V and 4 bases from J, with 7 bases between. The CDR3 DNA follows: TGTGCCAGCAGCTTAGGTTATGCAGAGACCCAGTACTTC. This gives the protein CASSLGYAETQYF.

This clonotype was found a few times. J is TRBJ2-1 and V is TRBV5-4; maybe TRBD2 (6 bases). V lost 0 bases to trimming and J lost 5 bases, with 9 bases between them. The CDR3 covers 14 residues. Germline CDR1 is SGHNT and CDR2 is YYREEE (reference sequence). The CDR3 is CASSLAGLHNEQFF. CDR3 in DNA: TGTGCCAGCAGCTTGGCGGGACTCCACAATGAGCAGTTCTTC.

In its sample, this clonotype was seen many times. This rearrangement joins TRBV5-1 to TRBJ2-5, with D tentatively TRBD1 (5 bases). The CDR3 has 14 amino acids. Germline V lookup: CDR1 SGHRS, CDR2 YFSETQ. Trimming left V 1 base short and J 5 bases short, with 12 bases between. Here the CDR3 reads CASSLLGDRETQYF. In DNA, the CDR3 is TGCGCCAGCAGCTTGTTAGGGGATCGTGAGACCCAGTACTTC.

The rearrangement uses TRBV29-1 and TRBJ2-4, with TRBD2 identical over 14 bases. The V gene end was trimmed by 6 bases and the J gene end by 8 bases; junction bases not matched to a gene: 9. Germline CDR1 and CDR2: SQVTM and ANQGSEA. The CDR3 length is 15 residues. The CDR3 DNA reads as TGCAGCGTGGGACTAGCGGGAGATCCTAGGGACATTCAGTACTTC. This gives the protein CSVGLAGDPRDIQYF.

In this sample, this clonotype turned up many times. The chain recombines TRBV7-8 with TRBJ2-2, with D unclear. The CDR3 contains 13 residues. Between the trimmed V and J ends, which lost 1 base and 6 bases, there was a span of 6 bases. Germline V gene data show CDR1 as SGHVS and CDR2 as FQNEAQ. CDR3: CASSLEASGELFF. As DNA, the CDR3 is TGTGCCAGCAGCTTAGAGGCCTCCGGGGAGCTGTTTTTT.

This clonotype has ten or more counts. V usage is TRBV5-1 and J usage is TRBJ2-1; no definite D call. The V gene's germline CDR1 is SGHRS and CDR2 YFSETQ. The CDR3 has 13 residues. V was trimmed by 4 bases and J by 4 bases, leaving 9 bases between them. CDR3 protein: CASSLSRYNEQFF. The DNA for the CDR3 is TGCGCCAGCAGCCTATCCCGATACAATGAGCAGTTCTTC.

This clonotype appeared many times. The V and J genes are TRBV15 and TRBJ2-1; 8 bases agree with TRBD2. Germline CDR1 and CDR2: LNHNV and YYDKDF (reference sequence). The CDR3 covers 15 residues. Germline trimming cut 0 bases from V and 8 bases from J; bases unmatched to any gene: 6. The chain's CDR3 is CATSRESGGWDEQFF. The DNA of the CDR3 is TGTGCCACCAGCAGAGAATCGGGAGGGTGGGATGAGCAGTTCTTC.

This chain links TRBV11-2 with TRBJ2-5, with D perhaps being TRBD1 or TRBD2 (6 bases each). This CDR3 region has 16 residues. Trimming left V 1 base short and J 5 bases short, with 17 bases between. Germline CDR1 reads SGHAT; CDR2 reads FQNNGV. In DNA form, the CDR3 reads TGTGCCAGCAGCTTAGGGGATTTTTCGGGGGCGGAGACCCAGTACTTC. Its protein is CASSLGDFSGAETQYF.

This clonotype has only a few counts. CDR3 sequence reads: CASSYSQVTEAFF. The CDR3 DNA follows: TGTGCCAGCAGTTACTCACAGGTAACTGAAGCTTTCTTT. This chain uses TRBV6-5 with TRBJ1-1; maybe TRBD1 (5 bases). This CDR3 spans 13 amino acids. V gave up 0 bases and J gave up 5 bases, with 7 bases separating them. CDR1 is MNHEY, CDR2 SVGAGI, per germline.

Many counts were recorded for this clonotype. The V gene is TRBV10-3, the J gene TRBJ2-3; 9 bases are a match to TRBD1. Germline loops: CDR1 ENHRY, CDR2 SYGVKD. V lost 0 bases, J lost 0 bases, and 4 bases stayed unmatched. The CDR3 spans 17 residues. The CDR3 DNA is TGTGCCATCAGTGAGTCTGGGACAGGGAGAAGCACAGATACGCAGTATTTT. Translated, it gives CAISESGTGRSTDTQYF.

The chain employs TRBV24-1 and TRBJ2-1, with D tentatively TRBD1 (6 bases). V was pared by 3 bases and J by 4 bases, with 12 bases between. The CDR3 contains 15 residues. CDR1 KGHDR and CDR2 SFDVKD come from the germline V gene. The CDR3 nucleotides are TGTGCCACCAGTGATCCCTCAGGGGAGTACAATGAGCAGTTCTTC. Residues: CATSDPSGEYNEQFF.

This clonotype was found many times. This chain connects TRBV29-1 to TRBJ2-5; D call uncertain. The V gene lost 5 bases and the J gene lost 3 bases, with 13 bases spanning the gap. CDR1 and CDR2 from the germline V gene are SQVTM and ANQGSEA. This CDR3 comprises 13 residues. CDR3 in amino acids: CSVLIPGEETQYF. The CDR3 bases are TGCAGCGTTTTAATACCAGGAGAAGAGACCCAGTACTTC.

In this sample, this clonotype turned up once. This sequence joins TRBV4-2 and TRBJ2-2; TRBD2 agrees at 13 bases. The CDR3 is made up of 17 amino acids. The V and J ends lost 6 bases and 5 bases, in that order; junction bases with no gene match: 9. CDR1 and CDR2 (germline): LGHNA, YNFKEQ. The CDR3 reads CASSRGLAGEGTGELFF. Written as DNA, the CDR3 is TGTGCCAGCAGTCGAGGACTAGCGGGAGAAGGAACCGGGGAGCTGTTTTTT.

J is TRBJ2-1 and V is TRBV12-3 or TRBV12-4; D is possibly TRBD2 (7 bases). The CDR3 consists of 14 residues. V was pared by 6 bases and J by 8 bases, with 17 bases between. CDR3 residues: CASSLKGGSHEQFF. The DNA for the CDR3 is TGTGCCAGCAGCCTCAAGGGGGGGTCCCATGAGCAGTTCTTC.